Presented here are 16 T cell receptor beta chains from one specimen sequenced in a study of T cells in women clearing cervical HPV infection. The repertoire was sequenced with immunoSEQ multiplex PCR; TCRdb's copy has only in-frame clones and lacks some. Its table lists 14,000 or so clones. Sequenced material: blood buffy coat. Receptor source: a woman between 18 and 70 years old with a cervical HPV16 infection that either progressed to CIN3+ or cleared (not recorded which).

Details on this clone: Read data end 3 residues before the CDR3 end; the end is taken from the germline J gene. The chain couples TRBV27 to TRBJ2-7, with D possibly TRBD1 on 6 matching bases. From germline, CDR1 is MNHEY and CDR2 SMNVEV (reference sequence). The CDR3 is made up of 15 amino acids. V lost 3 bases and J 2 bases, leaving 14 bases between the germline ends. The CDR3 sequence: CASSLSGGRTYEQYF. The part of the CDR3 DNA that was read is TGTGCCAGCAGTTTGTCTGGGGGCCGAACCTACGAG.

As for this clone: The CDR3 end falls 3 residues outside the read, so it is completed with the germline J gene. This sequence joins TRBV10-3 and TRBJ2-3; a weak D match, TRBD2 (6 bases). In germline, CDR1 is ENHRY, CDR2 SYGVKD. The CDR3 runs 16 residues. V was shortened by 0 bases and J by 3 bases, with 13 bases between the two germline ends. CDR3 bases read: TGTGCCATCAGTGAGTCGATTAGCGGAGGGACAGATACG. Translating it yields CAISESISGGTDT. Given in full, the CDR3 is CAISESISGGTDTQYF.

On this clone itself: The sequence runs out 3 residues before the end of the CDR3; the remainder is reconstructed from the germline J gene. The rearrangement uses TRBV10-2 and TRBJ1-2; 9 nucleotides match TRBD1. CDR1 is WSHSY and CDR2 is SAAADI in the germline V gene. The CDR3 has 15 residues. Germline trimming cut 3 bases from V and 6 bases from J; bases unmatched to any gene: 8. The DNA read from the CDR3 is TGCGCCAGCAGTGAAATGGGACAGGGTCTGAATGGC. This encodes CASSEMGQGLNG. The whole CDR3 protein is CASSEMGQGLNGYTF.

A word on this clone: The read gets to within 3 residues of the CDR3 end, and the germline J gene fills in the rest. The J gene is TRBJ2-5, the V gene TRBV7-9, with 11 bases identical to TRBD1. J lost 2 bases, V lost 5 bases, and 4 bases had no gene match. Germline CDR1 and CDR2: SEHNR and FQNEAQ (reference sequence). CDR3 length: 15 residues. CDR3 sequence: CASSLDRGRQETQYF. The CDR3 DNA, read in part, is TGTGCCAGCAGCCTGGACAGGGGGCGACAAGAGACC.

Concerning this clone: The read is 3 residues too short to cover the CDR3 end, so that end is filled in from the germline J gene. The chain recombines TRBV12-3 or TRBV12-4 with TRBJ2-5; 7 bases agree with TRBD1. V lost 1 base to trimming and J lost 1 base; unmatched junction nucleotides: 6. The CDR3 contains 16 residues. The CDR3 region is CASSLDIGGPQETQYF. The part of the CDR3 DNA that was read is TGTGCCAGCAGTTTAGATATAGGGGGCCCCCAAGAGACC.

The CDR3 reads CASSTNTAGEGYDYTF. The part of the CDR3 DNA that was read is TGTGCCAGTAGTACCAACACAGCGGGAGAGGGATACGAC. The rearrangement links TRBV19 to TRBJ1-2; D is unresolved. Read data end 3 residues before the CDR3 end; the end is taken from the germline J gene. The CDR3 runs to 16 residues. Germline V gene data show CDR1 as LNHDA and CDR2 as SQIVND (reference sequence).

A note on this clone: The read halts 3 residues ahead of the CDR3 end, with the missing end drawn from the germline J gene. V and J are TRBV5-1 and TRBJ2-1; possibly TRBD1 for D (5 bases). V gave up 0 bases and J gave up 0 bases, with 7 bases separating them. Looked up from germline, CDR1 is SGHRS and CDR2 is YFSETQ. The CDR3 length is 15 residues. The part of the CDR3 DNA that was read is TGCGCCAGCAGCTTGGCCAGGGCCTCCTACAATGAG. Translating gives CASSLARASYNE. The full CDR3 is CASSLARASYNEQFF.

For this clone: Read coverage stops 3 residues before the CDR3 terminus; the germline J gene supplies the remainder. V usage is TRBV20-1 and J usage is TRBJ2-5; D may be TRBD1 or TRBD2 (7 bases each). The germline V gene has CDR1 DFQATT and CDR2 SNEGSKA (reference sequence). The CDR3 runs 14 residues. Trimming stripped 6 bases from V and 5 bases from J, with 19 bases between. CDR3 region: CSAEGGEGQETQYF. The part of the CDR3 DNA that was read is TGCAGTGCAGAAGGCGGGGAGGGACAGGAGACC.

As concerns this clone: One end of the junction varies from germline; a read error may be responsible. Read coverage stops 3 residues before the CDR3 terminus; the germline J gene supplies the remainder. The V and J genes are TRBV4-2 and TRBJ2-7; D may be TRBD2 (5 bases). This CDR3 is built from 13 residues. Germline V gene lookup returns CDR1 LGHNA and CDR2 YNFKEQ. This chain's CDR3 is CASSQGLIYEQYF. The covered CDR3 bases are TGCGCCAGCAGCCAAGGACTTATTTACGAG.

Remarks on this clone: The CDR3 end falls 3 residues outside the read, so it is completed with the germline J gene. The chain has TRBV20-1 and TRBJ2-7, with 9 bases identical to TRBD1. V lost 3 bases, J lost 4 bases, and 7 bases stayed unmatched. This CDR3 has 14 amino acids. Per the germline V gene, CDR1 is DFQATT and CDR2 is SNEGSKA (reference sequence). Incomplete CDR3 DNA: TGCAGTGCTAGGGCAGGACAGGGGTTTTACGAG. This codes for CSARAGQGFYE. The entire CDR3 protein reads CSARAGQGFYEQYF.

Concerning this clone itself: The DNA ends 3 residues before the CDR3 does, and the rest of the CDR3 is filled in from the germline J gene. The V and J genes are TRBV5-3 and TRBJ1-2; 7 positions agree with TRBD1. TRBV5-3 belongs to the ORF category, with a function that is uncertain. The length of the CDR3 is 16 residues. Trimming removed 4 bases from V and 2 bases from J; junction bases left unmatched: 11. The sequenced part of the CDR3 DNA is TGTGCCAGAAGCCGTGACAGGGCCCATTCGAACTATGGC. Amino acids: CARSRDRAHSNYG. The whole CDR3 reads CARSRDRAHSNYGYTF.

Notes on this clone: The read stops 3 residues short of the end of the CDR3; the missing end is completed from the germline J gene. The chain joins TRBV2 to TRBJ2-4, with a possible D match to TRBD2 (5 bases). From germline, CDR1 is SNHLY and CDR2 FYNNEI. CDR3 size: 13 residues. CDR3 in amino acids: CASSTDRDYGQYF. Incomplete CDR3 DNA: TGTGCCAGCAGTACAGACCGAGACTATGGT.

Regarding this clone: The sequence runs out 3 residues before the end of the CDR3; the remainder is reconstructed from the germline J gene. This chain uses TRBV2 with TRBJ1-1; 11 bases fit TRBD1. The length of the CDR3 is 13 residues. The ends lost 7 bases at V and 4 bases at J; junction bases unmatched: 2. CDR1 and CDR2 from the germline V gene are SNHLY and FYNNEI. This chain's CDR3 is CASKGQGVTEAFF. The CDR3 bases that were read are TGTGCCAGCAAGGGACAGGGGGTCACTGAA. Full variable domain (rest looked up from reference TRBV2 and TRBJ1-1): EPEVTQTPSHQVTQMGQEVILRCVPISNHLYFYWYRQILGQKVEFLVSFYNNEISEKSEIFDDQFSVERPDGSNFTLKIRSTKLEDSAMYFCASKGQGVTEAFFGQGTRLTVV.

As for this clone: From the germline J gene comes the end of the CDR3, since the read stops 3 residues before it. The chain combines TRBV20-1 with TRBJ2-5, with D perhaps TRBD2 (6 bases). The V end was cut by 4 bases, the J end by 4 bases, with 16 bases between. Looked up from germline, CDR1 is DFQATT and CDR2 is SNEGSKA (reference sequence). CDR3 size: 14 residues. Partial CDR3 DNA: TGCAGTGCTATACGGGACTCGGGTGGAGAGACC. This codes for CSAIRDSGGET. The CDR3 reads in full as CSAIRDSGGETQYF.

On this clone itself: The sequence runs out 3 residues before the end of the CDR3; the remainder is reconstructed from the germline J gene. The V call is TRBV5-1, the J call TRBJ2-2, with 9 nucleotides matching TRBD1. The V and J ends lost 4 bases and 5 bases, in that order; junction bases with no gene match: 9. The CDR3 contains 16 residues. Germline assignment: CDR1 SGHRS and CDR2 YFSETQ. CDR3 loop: CASSPVAGTGTGELFF. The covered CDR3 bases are TGCGCCAGCAGCCCGGTGGCGGGGACAGGGACCGGGGAG.

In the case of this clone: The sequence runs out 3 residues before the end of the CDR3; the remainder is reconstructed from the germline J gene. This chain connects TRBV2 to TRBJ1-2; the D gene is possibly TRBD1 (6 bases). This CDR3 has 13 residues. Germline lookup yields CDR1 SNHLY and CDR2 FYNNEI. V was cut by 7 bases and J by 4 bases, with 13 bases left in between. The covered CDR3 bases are TGTGCCAGCAAGGGGGACCAATTCTATGGC. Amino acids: CASKGDQFYG. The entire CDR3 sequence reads CASKGDQFYGYTF.